These 7 T cell receptor beta chains came from one sample sequenced in a study of cytomegalovirus exposure and HLA in healthy donors. The study ran its PCR with 60 Vbeta and 13 Jbeta primers. Clones were read by immunoSEQ multiplex PCR, and TCRdb kept only the in-frame ones, dropping some. The profile shows about 170,000 clones, 70% to 80% of them singletons. Input material: PBMCs. The receptor set was obtained from a woman in her forties or fifties in good health and CMV-seronegative.

This rearrangement joins TRBV7-2 to TRBJ2-5, with D maybe TRBD1 (5 bases). The germline gives CDR1 SGHTA, CDR2 FQGNSA. This CDR3 is built from 16 residues. The ends were cut back, 5 bases at V and 1 base at J, with 17 bases in the middle. The CDR3 sequence is CASSPRSGLAQETQYF. CDR3 in DNA: TGTGCCAGCAGCCCCCGTTCAGGGTTAGCCCAAGAGACCCAGTACTTC.

The rearrangement uses TRBV28 and TRBJ1-5, with TRBD1 identical over 8 bases. The V gene end was trimmed by 8 bases and the J gene end by 6 bases; junction bases not matched to a gene: 9. Germline lookup yields CDR1 MDHEN and CDR2 SYDVKM. The CDR3 totals 14 residues. The CDR3 is CASRTDRGGQPQHF. CDR3 nucleotides: TGTGCCAGCCGCACCGACAGGGGAGGTCAGCCCCAGCATTTT.

The chain joins TRBV6-1 to TRBJ1-5; D gene uncertain. V lost 4 bases to trimming and J lost 5 bases, with 12 bases between them. Germline CDR1 reads MNHNS; CDR2 reads SASEGT. The CDR3 sequence is 14 residues long. CDR3 sequence: CASSGASSYQPQHF. CDR3 coding DNA: TGTGCCAGCAGTGGAGCCTCCTCCTATCAGCCCCAGCATTTT.

This clone was seen once. The chain uses TRBV19 and TRBJ2-1; 9 bases match TRBD2. This CDR3 has 16 amino acids. Losses at the gene ends were 3 bases for V and 6 bases for J; bases not matched to a gene: 9. The V gene's germline CDR1 is LNHDA and CDR2 SQIVND (reference sequence). CDR3 loop: CASSMGPLAGSNEQFF. The CDR3 DNA is TGTGCCAGTAGTATGGGACCACTAGCGGGTTCCAATGAGCAGTTCTTC.

V is TRBV29-1 and J is TRBJ2-7, with a tentative D call TRBD2 (5 bases). The CDR3 runs to 14 residues. The V gene lost 4 bases and the J gene lost 4 bases, with 17 bases spanning the gap. From germline, CDR1 is SQVTM and CDR2 ANQGSEA. CDR3 sequence reads: CSVVTGMYGYEQYF. In DNA form, the CDR3 reads TGCAGCGTTGTAACGGGGATGTATGGTTACGAGCAGTACTTC.

This sequence joins TRBV29-1 and TRBJ2-7, with 10 positions matching TRBD1. Germline trimming cut 6 bases from V and 5 bases from J; bases unmatched to any gene: 10. This CDR3 is 14 amino acids long. The germline V gene has CDR1 SQVTM and CDR2 ANQGSEA. The DNA of the CDR3 is TGCAGCGTCGTTAGGGACAGGGGTGTGCACGAGCAGTACTTC. This encodes CSVVRDRGVHEQYF.

The table lists this clone with a count of one. V is TRBV7-6 and J is TRBJ2-7, with D possibly TRBD1 on 6 matching bases. Trimming removed 1 base from V and 7 bases from J, with 8 bases in between. This CDR3 is built from 12 residues. CDR1 and CDR2 (germline): SGHVS, FNYEAQ. CDR3: CASSLGGLEQYF. The DNA for the CDR3 is TGTGCCAGCAGCTTAGGGGGGCTGGAGCAGTACTTC.